This record concerns one T cell receptor beta chain sequence. Other DNA variants within this sample encode the same CDR3. Seattle enrolled patients during active infection and tracked them longitudinally. This entry is derived from a study of blood T cell repertoires in COVID-19. Turning to the study itself: In each case, the material was cDNA or gDNA derived from T cells, B-cell-depleted T cells, or PBMCs.

V was pared by 0 bases and J by 3 bases, with 2 bases of the junction left unmatched. The CDR3 covers 14 residues. The germline gives CDR1 SGHRS, CDR2 YFSETQ. Original processing methods: Amplifying reference gene primers gave estimates of nucleated cell counts. This table comes from immunoSEQ multiplex PCR, and its TCRdb copy is limited to in-frame clones, with some not included. V and J calls and clone size are copied from that table; D and trimming were computed from the DNA. The sample has under 300,000 clones, around 87% seen once; the top ten hold 2.1%. The sequenced material came from peripheral blood. The clonotype originates from a woman aged 55-75 years with COVID-19, enrolled during active disease. The chain uses TRBV5-1 and TRBJ2-7, with 8 bases fitting TRBD1. The CDR3 sequence is CASSLDRGNYEQYF. The CDR3, as DNA: TGCGCCAGCAGCTTGGACAGGGGGAACTACGAGCAGTACTTC.